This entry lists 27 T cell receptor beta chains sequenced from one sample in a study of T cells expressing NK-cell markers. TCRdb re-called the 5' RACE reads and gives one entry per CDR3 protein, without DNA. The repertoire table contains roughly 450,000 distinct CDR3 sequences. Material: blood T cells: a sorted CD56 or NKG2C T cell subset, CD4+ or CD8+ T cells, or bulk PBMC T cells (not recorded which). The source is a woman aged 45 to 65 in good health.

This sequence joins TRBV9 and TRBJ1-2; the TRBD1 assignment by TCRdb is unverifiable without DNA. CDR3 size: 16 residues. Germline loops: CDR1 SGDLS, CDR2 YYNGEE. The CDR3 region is CASSVAPGQGADGYTF.

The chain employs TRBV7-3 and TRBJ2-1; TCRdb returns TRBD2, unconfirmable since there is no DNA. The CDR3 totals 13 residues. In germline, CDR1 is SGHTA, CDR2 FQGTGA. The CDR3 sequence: CASSFGGSNEQFF.

The CDR3 protein is CASSLSFRETQYF. The chain carries TRBV12-3 or TRBV12-4 and TRBJ2-5. The CDR3 loop spans 13 amino acids.

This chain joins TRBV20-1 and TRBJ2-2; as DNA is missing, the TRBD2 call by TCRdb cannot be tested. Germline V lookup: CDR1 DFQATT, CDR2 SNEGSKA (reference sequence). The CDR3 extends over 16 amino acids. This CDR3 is CSARGAGATYTGELFF.

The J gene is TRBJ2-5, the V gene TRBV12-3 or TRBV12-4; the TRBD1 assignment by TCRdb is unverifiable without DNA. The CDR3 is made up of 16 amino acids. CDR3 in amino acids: CASSLGAGGYQETQYF.

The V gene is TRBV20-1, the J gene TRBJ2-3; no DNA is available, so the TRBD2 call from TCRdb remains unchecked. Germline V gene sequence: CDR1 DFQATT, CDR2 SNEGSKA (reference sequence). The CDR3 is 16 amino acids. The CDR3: CSASGHASGSSDTQYF.

CDR3 sequence: CASRTLASEQFF. The chain carries TRBV6-2 or TRBV6-3 and TRBJ2-1; without DNA, the TCRdb call of TRBD2 cannot be checked. Germline values: CDR1 MNHEY, CDR2 SVGEGT. The CDR3 spans 12 residues.

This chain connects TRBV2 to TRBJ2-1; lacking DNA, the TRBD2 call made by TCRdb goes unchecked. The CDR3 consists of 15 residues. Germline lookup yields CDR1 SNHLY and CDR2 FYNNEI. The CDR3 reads CASRGSQSSYNEQFF.

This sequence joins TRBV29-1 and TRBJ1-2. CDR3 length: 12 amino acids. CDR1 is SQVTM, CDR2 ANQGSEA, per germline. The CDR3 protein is CSVERRTYGYTF.

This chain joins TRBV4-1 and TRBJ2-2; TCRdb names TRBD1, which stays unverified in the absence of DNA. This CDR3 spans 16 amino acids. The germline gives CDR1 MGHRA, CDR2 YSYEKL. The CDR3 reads CASSRRSAGDTGELFF.

Here the CDR3 reads CASSSRYEQFF. J is TRBJ2-1 and V is TRBV14; there is no DNA to check the TCRdb D call of TRBD1. Germline assignment: CDR1 SGHDN and CDR2 FVKESK. The CDR3 spans 11 residues.

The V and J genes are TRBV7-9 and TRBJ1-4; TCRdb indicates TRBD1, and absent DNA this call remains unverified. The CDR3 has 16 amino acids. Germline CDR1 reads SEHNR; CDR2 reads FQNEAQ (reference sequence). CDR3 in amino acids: CASSSPRVDRNEKLFF.

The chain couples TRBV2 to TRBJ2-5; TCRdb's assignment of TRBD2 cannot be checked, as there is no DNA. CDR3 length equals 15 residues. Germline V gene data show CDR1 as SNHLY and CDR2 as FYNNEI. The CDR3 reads CASRGLGEVQETQYF.

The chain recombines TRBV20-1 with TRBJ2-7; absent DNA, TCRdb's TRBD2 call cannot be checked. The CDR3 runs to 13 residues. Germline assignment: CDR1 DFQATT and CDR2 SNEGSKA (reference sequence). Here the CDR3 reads CSAFQRERYEQYF.

This chain's CDR3 is CASSLGSLAADEQFF. J is TRBJ2-1 and V is TRBV11-2; TCRdb outputs TRBD2, but without DNA this stays unchecked. Germline assignment: CDR1 SGHAT and CDR2 FQNNGV. The CDR3 is made up of 15 amino acids.

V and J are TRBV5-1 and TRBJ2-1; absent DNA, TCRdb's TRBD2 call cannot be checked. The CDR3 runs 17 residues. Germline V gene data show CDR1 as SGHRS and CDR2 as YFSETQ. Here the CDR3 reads CASSLGTSGRSYNEQFF.

Here the CDR3 reads CATSKGQGFEDEQFF. The chain is built from TRBV15 and TRBJ2-1; the D call of TRBD1 rests on TCRdb alone, since no DNA is present to check it. The length of the CDR3 is 15 residues. From germline, CDR1 is LNHNV and CDR2 YYDKDF (reference sequence). Filled out from reference TRBV15 and TRBJ2-1, the complete variable domain reads DAMVIQNPRYQVTQFGKPVTLSCSQTLNHNVMYWYQQKSSQAPKLLFHYYDKDFNNEADTPDNFQSRRPNTSFCFLDIRSPGLGDTAMYLCATSKGQGFEDEQFFGPGTRLTVL.

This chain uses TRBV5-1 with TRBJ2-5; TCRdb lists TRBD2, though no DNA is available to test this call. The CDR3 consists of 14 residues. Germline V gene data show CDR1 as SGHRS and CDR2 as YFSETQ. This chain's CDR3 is CASSLAGLRETQYF. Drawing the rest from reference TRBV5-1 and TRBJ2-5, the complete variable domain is KAGVTQTPRYLIKTRGQQVTLSCSPISGHRSVSWYQQTPGQGLQFLFEYFSETQRNKGNFPGRFSGRQFSNSRSEMNVSTLELGDSALYLCASSLAGLRETQYFGPGTRLLVL.

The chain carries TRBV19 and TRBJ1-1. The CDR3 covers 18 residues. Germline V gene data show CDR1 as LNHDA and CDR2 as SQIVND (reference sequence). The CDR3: CASSSGRAGRGVNTEAFF.

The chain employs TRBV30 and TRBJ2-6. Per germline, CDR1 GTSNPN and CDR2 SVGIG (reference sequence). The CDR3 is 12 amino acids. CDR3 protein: CAWSIGANVLTF.

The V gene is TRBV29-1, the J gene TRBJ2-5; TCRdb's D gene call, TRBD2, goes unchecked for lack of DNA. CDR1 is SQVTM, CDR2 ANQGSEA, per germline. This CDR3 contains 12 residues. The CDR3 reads CSVRELRETQYF.

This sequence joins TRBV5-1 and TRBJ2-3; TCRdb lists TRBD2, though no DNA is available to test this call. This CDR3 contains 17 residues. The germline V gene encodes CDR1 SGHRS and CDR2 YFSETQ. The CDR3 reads CASSLPGAGGTTDTQYF.

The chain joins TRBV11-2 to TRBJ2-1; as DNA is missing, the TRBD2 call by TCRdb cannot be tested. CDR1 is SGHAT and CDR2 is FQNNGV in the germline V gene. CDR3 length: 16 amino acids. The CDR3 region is CASSQIHGRLGNEQFF.

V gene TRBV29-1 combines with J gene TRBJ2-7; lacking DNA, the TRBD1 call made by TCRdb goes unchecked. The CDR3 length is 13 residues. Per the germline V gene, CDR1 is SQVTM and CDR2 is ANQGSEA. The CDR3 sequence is CSASGLGLYEQYF.

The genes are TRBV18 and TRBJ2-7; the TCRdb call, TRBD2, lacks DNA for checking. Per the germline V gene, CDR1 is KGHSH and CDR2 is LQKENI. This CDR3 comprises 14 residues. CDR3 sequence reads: CASSGGTTYYEQYF.

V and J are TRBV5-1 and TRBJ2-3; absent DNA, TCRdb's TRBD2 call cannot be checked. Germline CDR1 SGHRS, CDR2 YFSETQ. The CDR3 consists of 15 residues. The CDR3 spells CASSLLESREDTQYF. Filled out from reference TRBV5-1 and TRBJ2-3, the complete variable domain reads KAGVTQTPRYLIKTRGQQVTLSCSPISGHRSVSWYQQTPGQGLQFLFEYFSETQRNKGNFPGRFSGRQFSNSRSEMNVSTLELGDSALYLCASSLLESREDTQYFGPGTRLTVL.

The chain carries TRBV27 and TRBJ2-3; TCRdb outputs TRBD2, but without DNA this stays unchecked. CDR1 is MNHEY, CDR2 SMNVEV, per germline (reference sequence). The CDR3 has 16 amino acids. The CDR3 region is CASSLRAGVNTDTQYF.